This passage covers 19 T cell receptor beta chains from one sample sequenced in a study of T cell responses to AZD1222 COVID-19 vaccine (dated by TCRdb to the early 2020s). Library preparation employed the immunoSEQ multiplex PCR assay. TCRdb mirrors the immuneACCESS table, restricted to in-frame sequences. Some clones are absent from its copies; in checked studies, under half trace to an unresolved V gene, and the reason for the others is unknown. This sample is represented by fewer than 200,000 clones; 94% of them were singletons. Of the sample, roughly 1.7% falls within the top ten clones. Read against the paper, the sample's time point label means: about 28 days (+/-7) after the second vaccine dose. Sequenced here: peripheral blood, sampled 28 days after the second AZD1222 dose. These receptors came from an adult who received the AZD1222 COVID-19 vaccine.

This sequence joins TRBV6-2 or TRBV6-3 and TRBJ2-7; TRBD2 matches 7 bases. This CDR3 is 16 amino acids long. Germline lookup yields CDR1 MNHEY and CDR2 SVGEGT. V lost 0 bases to trimming and J lost 0 bases; unmatched junction nucleotides: 5. CDR3 in DNA: TGTGCCAGCAGTTACTCGATCGCTAGCGGCTCCTACGAGCAGTACTTC. Its translation is CASSYSIASGSYEQYF.

This clone was counted once. V and J are TRBV6-5 and TRBJ2-3; D tentatively reads TRBD1 or TRBD2 (6 bases each). The V gene lost 7 bases and the J gene lost 8 bases, with 22 bases spanning the gap. The CDR3 length is 15 residues. The germline V gene encodes CDR1 MNHEY and CDR2 SVGAGI. CDR3 protein: CASTPGAARRGTQYF. CDR3 DNA: TGTGCCAGCACCCCGGGGGCGGCTCGGCGGGGTACGCAGTATTTT.

V usage is TRBV29-1 and J usage is TRBJ2-4, with D unresolved. This CDR3 is built from 15 residues. V was cut by 6 bases and J by 0 bases, with 15 bases left in between. The germline gives CDR1 SQVTM, CDR2 ANQGSEA. This chain's CDR3 is CSVPTARKAKNIQYF. The CDR3 coding sequence is TGCAGCGTCCCGACCGCCAGGAAAGCCAAAAACATTCAGTACTTC.

The J gene is TRBJ2-5, the V gene TRBV4-1; 11 bases align to TRBD2. The germline V gene encodes CDR1 MGHRA and CDR2 YSYEKL. V was pared by 3 bases and J by 6 bases, with 9 bases of the junction left unmatched. The CDR3 is made up of 16 amino acids. The CDR3 region has the DNA TGCGCCAGCAGCCACCCTAGCGGGGGGATCGGAAAGACCCAGTACTTC. Translation: CASSHPSGGIGKTQYF.

This CDR3 is CASSPTTGITYNEQFF. The CDR3 nucleotides are TGTGCCAGCAGCCCCACGACAGGAATAACTTACAATGAGCAGTTCTTC. The rearrangement uses TRBV7-3 and TRBJ2-1; maybe TRBD1 (6 bases). CDR3 length equals 16 residues. The V gene lost 5 bases and the J gene lost 4 bases, with 18 bases spanning the gap. CDR1 and CDR2 (germline): SGHTA, FQGTGA.

This clone was seen at least ten times. The gene calls are TRBV19 and TRBJ2-7, with 12 bases lining up with TRBD2. Germline V gene data show CDR1 as LNHDA and CDR2 as SQIVND (reference sequence). This CDR3 comprises 15 residues. After removal of 3 bases from V and 3 bases from J, the junction contained 3 bases not matched to a gene. Here the CDR3 reads CASSMTSGGFYEQYF. The CDR3 bases are TGTGCCAGTAGTATGACTAGCGGGGGTTTCTACGAGCAGTACTTC. The full variable domain, completed using reference TRBV19 and TRBJ2-7, is DGGITQSPKYLFRKEGQNVTLSCEQNLNHDAMYWYRQDPGQGLRLIYYSQIVNDFQKGDIAEGYSVSREKKESFPLTVTSAQKNPTAFYLCASSMTSGGFYEQYFGPGTRLTVT.

The chain combines TRBV6-1 with TRBJ1-5; D uncertain. This CDR3 region has 14 residues. Germline V lookup: CDR1 MNHNS, CDR2 SASEGT. Between the trimmed V and J ends, which lost 3 bases and 4 bases, there was a span of 10 bases. The CDR3 DNA reads as TGTGCCAGCAGTGACCTTCAGGTAAATCAGCCCCAGCATTTT. This sequence encodes CASSDLQVNQPQHF.

The chain recombines TRBV14 with TRBJ1-2; D perhaps matches TRBD1 (5 bases). Germline V gene data show CDR1 as SGHDN and CDR2 as FVKESK. The CDR3 spans 14 residues. V was trimmed by 6 bases and J by 8 bases, leaving 19 bases between them. The CDR3 reads CASSQSQGVGGYTF. The CDR3 nucleotides read TGTGCCAGCAGTCAAAGTCAGGGAGTGGGGGGCTACACCTTC.

The DNA for the CDR3 is TGTGCCAGCAGCTTAAGGGGTGGCGGGAGGGCCGGCACAGATACGCAGTATTTT. Translation: CASSLRGGGRAGTDTQYF. The chain couples TRBV7-3 to TRBJ2-3; 9 bases fit TRBD2. The CDR3 length is 18 residues. The junction had 9 bases not matched to a gene; V was cut back by 1 base and J by 1 base. The germline V gene encodes CDR1 SGHTA and CDR2 FQGTGA.

This rearrangement joins TRBV12-5 to TRBJ2-3; a weak D match, TRBD1 (6 bases). CDR3 length equals 19 residues. V dropped 3 bases and J dropped 4 bases, with 26 bases sitting between them. Germline lookup yields CDR1 LGHNT and CDR2 FRNRAP. The CDR3, as DNA: TGTGCTAGTGGTTTTCAGGTTTCTATCCTACAGGGTATATCAGATACGCAGTATTTT. It encodes CASGFQVSILQGISDTQYF. Using reference TRBV12-5 and TRBJ2-3 for the parts outside the CDR3, the full variable domain is DARVTQTPRHKVTEMGQEVTMRCQPILGHNTVFWYRQTMMQGLELLAYFRNRAPLDDSGMPKDRFSAEMPDATLATLKIQPSEPRDSAVYFCASGFQVSILQGISDTQYFGPGTRLTVL.

V and J are TRBV5-1 and TRBJ2-2; 7 nucleotides match TRBD2. CDR1 is SGHRS, CDR2 YFSETQ, per germline. The V gene end was trimmed by 5 bases and the J gene end by 0 bases; junction bases not matched to a gene: 7. This CDR3 region has 16 residues. CDR3 residues: CASRVVGTTNTGELFF. In DNA, the CDR3 is TGCGCCAGCAGGGTTGTGGGGACTACGAACACCGGGGAGCTGTTTTTT. Full variable domain (rest looked up from reference TRBV5-1 and TRBJ2-2): KAGVTQTPRYLIKTRGQQVTLSCSPISGHRSVSWYQQTPGQGLQFLFEYFSETQRNKGNFPGRFSGRQFSNSRSEMNVSTLELGDSALYLCASRVVGTTNTGELFFGEGSRLTVL.

The J gene is TRBJ1-4, the V gene TRBV4-1; D not certain. This CDR3 is 16 amino acids long. Germline CDR1 MGHRA, CDR2 YSYEKL. Trimming removed 1 base from V and 5 bases from J, with 14 bases in between. CDR3 protein: CASSQGQALPNEKLFF. CDR3 coding DNA: TGCGCCAGCAGCCAAGGACAAGCTTTACCAAATGAAAAACTGTTTTTT.

Here the CDR3 reads CASRPPGTTYGYTF. The CDR3 DNA reads TGTGCCAGCAGACCTCCGGGGACAACCTATGGCTACACCTTC. The rearrangement links TRBV27 to TRBJ1-2; tentative D call: TRBD1 (6 bases). Deletions cut 6 bases from V and 4 bases from J, with 15 bases between. Germline assignment: CDR1 MNHEY and CDR2 SMNVEV (reference sequence). The CDR3 extends over 14 amino acids.

This clone is a singleton in its sample. The rearrangement uses TRBV18 and TRBJ1-5; the match to TRBD1 covers 7 bases. Trimming removed 6 bases from V and 8 bases from J; junction bases left unmatched: 7. Germline V gene data show CDR1 as KGHSH and CDR2 as LQKENI. There are 13 residues in the CDR3. CDR3 DNA sequence: TGTGCCAGCTCCTCGACAGGGCAGAAGCCCCAGCATTTT. Translation gives CASSSTGQKPQHF. The variable domain in full, with the rest retrieved from reference TRBV18 and TRBJ1-5, is NAGVMQNPRHLVRRRGQEARLRCSPMKGHSHVYWYRQLPEEGLKFMVYLQKENIIDESGMPKERFSAEFPKEGPSILRIQQVVRGDSAAYFCASSSTGQKPQHFGDGTRLSIL.

The chain combines TRBV30 with TRBJ1-1, with no clear D. CDR3 length: 15 amino acids. Trimming shortened V by 5 bases and J by 7 bases, and 23 bases separated the two germline ends. Germline CDR1 GTSNPN, CDR2 SVGIG (reference sequence). The DNA of the CDR3 is TGTGCCTGGTTTAGCCCCACGCTCGGACGGAGTGAAGCTTTCTTT. The encoded protein is CAWFSPTLGRSEAFF.

In nucleotides, the CDR3 is TGTGCCAGCAGCCAAGAGTTGACTTTCTTT. This encodes CASSQELTFF. This chain connects TRBV3-1 (or the pseudogene TRBV3-2) to TRBJ1-1, with D uncertain. CDR3 length: 10 residues. Germline CDR1 LGHDT, CDR2 YNNKEL (reference sequence). V was cut by 0 bases and J by 12 bases, with 5 bases left in between.

The V call is TRBV4-3, the J call TRBJ1-3; tentatively, D is TRBD1 (5 bases). CDR3 length: 16 residues. Germline V gives CDR1 LGHNA, CDR2 YSLEER. Trimming removed 1 base at V and 0 bases at J, with 10 bases between. CDR3 bases: TGCGCCAGCAGCCAAGCTCAGGGTTTCTCTGGAAACACCATATATTTT. It codes for CASSQAQGFSGNTIYF.

This chain uses TRBV27 with TRBJ2-4; D is perhaps TRBD2 (6 bases). Trimming stripped 2 bases from V and 4 bases from J, with 9 bases between. The CDR3 consists of 14 residues. Germline CDR1 reads MNHEY; CDR2 reads SMNVEV (reference sequence). CDR3 sequence (DNA): TGTGCCAGCAGTTTACGGGGGATTAAAAACATTCAGTACTTC. It yields the protein CASSLRGIKNIQYF.

The chain recombines TRBV28 with TRBJ1-2; a possible D gene is TRBD1 (5 bases). With 1 base removed from V and 6 bases from J, the gap between germline ends came to 18 bases. The CDR3 runs 16 residues. Germline-derived CDR1 and CDR2 are MDHEN and SYDVKM. The CDR3 sequence is CASSLYSAGPADGYTF. Written as DNA, the CDR3 is TGTGCCAGCAGTTTATATAGCGCAGGGCCCGCCGATGGCTACACCTTC.